These 24 T cell receptor beta chains came from one sample sequenced in a study of beta chain features in type 1 diabetes. The whole isolated RNA underwent reverse transcription, so sequencing captured expressed TCRB transcripts. Only in-frame clones appear in the TCRdb table, and some are missing; sequencing was by immunoSEQ multiplex PCR. Of 350,000 to 450,000 clones detected, about 15% appear once; the ten largest clones hold approximately 0.02%. Material for sequencing was naive CD4+ T cells from blood. The receptors originated from a woman aged 18 to 35 in good health.

This chain joins TRBV18 and TRBJ1-1; 7 bases line up with TRBD1. Germline CDR1 reads KGHSH; CDR2 reads LQKENI. There are 12 residues in the CDR3. V dropped 3 bases and J dropped 6; count of bases not matched to a gene: 1. The CDR3 loop is CASSPGQAEAFF. The CDR3, as DNA: TGTGCCAGCTCACCCGGACAGGCTGAAGCTTTCTTT.

This clone has a handful of counts. The J gene is TRBJ1-2, the V gene TRBV6-6; D remains unclear. The germline V and J ends were trimmed by 0 bases and 8 bases, with 13 bases remaining between them. Germline CDR1 is MNHNY and CDR2 is SVGAGI (reference sequence). CDR3 length: 14 amino acids. The CDR3: CASSYSDGVGGYTF. CDR3 bases: TGTGCCAGCAGTTACTCCGACGGGGTTGGCGGCTACACCTTC.

The chain employs TRBV29-1 and TRBJ2-4; D is possibly TRBD1 (8 bases). V was pared by 6 bases and J by 8 bases, with 14 bases between. The CDR3 runs to 12 residues. Germline loops: CDR1 SQVTM, CDR2 ANQGSEA. CDR3: CSVGQGGDIQYF. Written as DNA, the CDR3 is TGCAGCGTCGGACAGGGAGGGGACATTCAGTACTTC.

This clone was counted between two and nine times. This sequence joins TRBV28 and TRBJ2-7; TRBD2 matches at 10 bases. The CDR3 has 18 amino acids. Germline V gene sequence: CDR1 MDHEN, CDR2 SYDVKM. With V trimmed by 4 bases and J by 2 bases, 14 bases remained unmatched. CDR3 residues: CASSSLVVAGGITYEQYF. DNA for the CDR3: TGTGCCAGCAGTTCCCTCGTGGTAGCGGGAGGCATTACCTACGAGCAGTACTTC.

This clone came up a few times. The V gene is TRBV25-1, the J gene TRBJ1-2; the D is unclear. The V and J ends lost 7 bases and 7 bases respectively, with 7 bases between them. Germline V gene sequence: CDR1 MGHDK, CDR2 SYGVNS. The CDR3 covers 10 residues. The chain's CDR3 is CASIFGGYTF. CDR3 DNA: TGTGCCAGCATATTCGGTGGCTACACCTTC.

The V gene is TRBV6-5, the J gene TRBJ2-7, with a tentative D call TRBD2 (6 bases). CDR1 is MNHEY, CDR2 SVGAGI, per germline. V shed 2 bases and J shed 1 base, with 12 bases lying between them. The length of the CDR3 is 15 residues. CDR3 coding DNA: TGTGCCAGCAGTTACAGCCAGGGAGGATCCTACGAGCAGTACTTC. The encoded protein is CASSYSQGGSYEQYF.

The gene calls are TRBV7-2 and TRBJ2-6; TRBD1 aligns across 10 bases. Germline trimming cut 5 bases from V and 2 bases from J; bases unmatched to any gene: 9. The CDR3 has 18 residues. The germline CDR1 and CDR2 sequences are SGHTA and FQGNSA. CDR3 bases: TGTGCCAGCAGCCCACAGGACAGGGGGACTCCTGGGGCCAACGTCCTGACTTTC. It yields the protein CASSPQDRGTPGANVLTF.

The chain couples TRBV6-5 to TRBJ2-5, with a weak D call TRBD2 (5 bases). The V end was cut by 5 bases, the J end by 0 bases, with 10 bases between. The CDR3 sequence is 14 residues long. The V gene's germline CDR1 is MNHEY and CDR2 SVGAGI. The CDR3 DNA sequence: TGTGCCAGCAGTAGAGGGATCAACCAAGAGACCCAGTACTTC. It yields the protein CASSRGINQETQYF.

This clone turned up a few times. This sequence joins TRBV7-9 and TRBJ2-5; weak D call: TRBD1 (6 bases). V shed 5 bases and J shed 4 bases, with 11 bases lying between them. The CDR3 consists of 13 residues. CDR1 is SEHNR, CDR2 FQNEAQ, per germline (reference sequence). The CDR3 here is CASSPSRGETQYF. For the CDR3, the DNA is TGTGCCAGCAGCCCTTCCAGGGGAGAGACCCAGTACTTC. Complete variable domain (other parts from reference TRBV7-9 and TRBJ2-5): DTGVSQNPRHKITKRGQNVTFRCDPISEHNRLYWYRQTLGQGPEFLTYFQNEAQLEKSRLLSDRFSAERPKGSFSTLEIQRTEQGDSAMYLCASSPSRGETQYFGPGTRLLVL.

In its sample, this clone was seen a few times. Here the CDR3 DNA reads TGCGCCAGCAGCTTGGCCCGGCAGGGCTACTACGAGCAGTACTTC. Amino acids: CASSLARQGYYEQYF. The V and J genes are TRBV5-1 and TRBJ2-7, with a weak D call TRBD1 (5 bases). Germline loops: CDR1 SGHRS, CDR2 YFSETQ. Trimming stripped 0 bases from V and 3 bases from J, with 13 bases between. The CDR3 runs 15 residues. Drawing the rest from reference TRBV5-1 and TRBJ2-7, the complete variable domain is KAGVTQTPRYLIKTRGQQVTLSCSPISGHRSVSWYQQTPGQGLQFLFEYFSETQRNKGNFPGRFSGRQFSNSRSEMNVSTLELGDSALYLCASSLARQGYYEQYFGPGTRLTVT.

This clone was seen a handful of times. This chain links TRBV18 with TRBJ2-5, with a possible D match to TRBD2 (6 bases). CDR3 length: 14 residues. Germline CDR1 KGHSH, CDR2 LQKENI. Trimming took off 2 bases at V and 3 bases at J, with 10 bases between the two ends. CDR3: CASSPKIAEETQYF. In nucleotides, the CDR3 is TGTGCCAGCTCACCAAAGATAGCGGAAGAGACCCAGTACTTC.

The chain uses TRBV5-6 and TRBJ2-7, with D maybe TRBD1 (5 bases). CDR1 is SGHDT, CDR2 YYEEEE, per germline. This CDR3 comprises 15 residues. The ends were cut back, 1 base at V and 3 bases at J, with 14 bases in the middle. In DNA form, the CDR3 reads TGTGCCAGCAGCTTGTGGGGCAGGGCCATCTACGAGCAGTACTTC. Its translation: CASSLWGRAIYEQYF.

The chain employs TRBV5-4 and TRBJ1-1; 7 bases fit TRBD1. J was trimmed by 0 bases and V by 4 bases; bases with no gene match: 3. Germline loops: CDR1 SGHNT, CDR2 YYREEE (reference sequence). The CDR3 covers 14 residues. CDR3 loop: CASSRQGVNTEAFF. In DNA, the CDR3 is TGTGCCAGCAGCCGCCAGGGGGTGAACACTGAAGCTTTCTTT.

V usage is TRBV7-2 and J usage is TRBJ2-1; 12 bases are a match to TRBD2. V dropped 6 bases and J dropped 14; count of bases not matched to a gene: 8. The CDR3 covers 13 residues. CDR1 and CDR2 from the germline V gene are SGHTA and FQGNSA. In DNA form, the CDR3 reads TGTGCCAGCAGTACGACTAGCGGGAGACATGAGTTCTTC. It encodes CASSTTSGRHEFF.

The rearrangement uses TRBV29-1 and TRBJ1-1, with TRBD1 as a possible D gene (5 bases). Trimming removed 7 bases from V and 9 bases from J, with 21 bases in between. The CDR3 totals 13 residues. Germline V gene data show CDR1 as SQVTM and CDR2 as ANQGSEA. The CDR3 protein is CSAGGTALNKAFF. In DNA form, the CDR3 reads TGCAGCGCTGGAGGGACCGCACTGAACAAAGCTTTCTTT.

This clone has a handful of counts. The chain recombines TRBV4-1 with TRBJ1-1, with TRBD1 identical over 8 bases. After removal of 1 base from V and 1 base from J, the junction contained 2 bases not matched to a gene. The CDR3 has 15 amino acids. Germline V gene sequence: CDR1 MGHRA, CDR2 YSYEKL. CDR3 in amino acids: CASSQGGTGNTEAFF. In DNA, the CDR3 is TGCGCCAGCAGCCAAGGTGGGACAGGGAACACTGAAGCTTTCTTT.

There are a few counts of this clone. V usage is TRBV4-2 and J usage is TRBJ1-2, with TRBD1 matching 8 bases. With V trimmed by 3 bases and J by 7 bases, 13 bases remained unmatched. Germline CDR1 and CDR2: LGHNA and YNFKEQ. The CDR3 sequence is 16 residues long. The DNA for the CDR3 is TGTGCCAGCAGCCAGGATCGGGACAGGACTTACGGTGGCTACACCTTC. This gives the protein CASSQDRDRTYGGYTF.

In its sample, this clone was seen a few times. The V gene is TRBV9, the J gene TRBJ2-7; a weak D match, TRBD1 (6 bases). Germline-derived CDR1 and CDR2 are SGDLS and YYNGEE. V gave up 0 bases and J gave up 6 bases, with 10 bases separating them. This CDR3 is 13 amino acids long. DNA for the CDR3: TGTGCCAGCAGCGTAGCCCTCAGGGGCGAGCAGTACTTC. This codes for CASSVALRGEQYF.

This chain links TRBV28 with TRBJ1-2, with no clear D. Looked up from germline, CDR1 is MDHEN and CDR2 is SYDVKM. V gave up 6 bases and J gave up 2 bases, with 4 bases separating them. The CDR3 sequence is 11 residues long. CDR3 region: CASRLNYGYTF. For the CDR3, the DNA is TGTGCCAGCAGACTAAACTATGGCTACACCTTC.

This clone was found a few times. V usage is TRBV13 and J usage is TRBJ2-1; D remains unclear. Germline CDR1 is PRHDT and CDR2 is FYEKMQ (reference sequence). The CDR3 runs to 16 residues. The V and J ends lost 5 bases and 0 bases respectively, with 14 bases between them. The CDR3 is CASSPRSLFSYNEQFF. The CDR3 DNA reads TGTGCCAGCAGCCCCCGTAGCTTATTCTCCTACAATGAGCAGTTCTTC.

This clone was seen a few times. The rearrangement joins TRBV18 to TRBJ1-2, with TRBD1 identical over 7 bases. The CDR3 is made up of 16 amino acids. Per the germline V gene, CDR1 is KGHSH and CDR2 is LQKENI. J gave up 2 bases and V 3 bases, and 9 bases lay outside the gene matches. The CDR3 DNA reads TGTGCCAGCTCACCTAACTTGGGGACAGAGAACTATGGCTACACCTTC. It translates to CASSPNLGTENYGYTF.

This chain joins TRBV14 and TRBJ2-1, with D possibly TRBD2 on 5 matching bases. Per germline, CDR1 SGHDN and CDR2 FVKESK. The CDR3 runs 14 residues. The germline V and J ends were trimmed by 1 base and 9 bases, with 13 bases remaining between them. In DNA, the CDR3 is TGTGCCAGCAGCCAAGTGGCTAGCACTGCTGAGCAGTTCTTC. Its protein is CASSQVASTAEQFF.

The chain links TRBV23-1 to TRBJ2-5; 7 bases map to TRBD1. TRBV23-1 belongs to the ORF category, with a function that is uncertain. J lost 3 bases, V lost 10 bases, and 8 bases had no gene match. The CDR3 length is 13 residues. The CDR3 protein is CATMDRREETQYF. CDR3 DNA sequence: TGCGCCACCATGGACAGGCGCGAAGAGACCCAGTACTTC.

This chain uses TRBV30 with TRBJ2-1, with 9 bases lining up with TRBD2. Germline lookup yields CDR1 GTSNPN and CDR2 SVGIG (reference sequence). This CDR3 comprises 16 residues. Losses at the gene ends were 3 bases for V and 4 bases for J; bases not matched to a gene: 10. The CDR3 here is CAWREYQGLAYNEQFF. The CDR3 region has the DNA TGTGCCTGGAGGGAATACCAGGGACTAGCTTACAATGAGCAGTTCTTC.